This T cell receptor (beta chain) was observed in a study of OX40 agonist ivuxolimab in advanced cancers. Study details: Every 2 weeks, patients received ivuxolimab intravenously, dosed at 0.01 to 10 mg/kg.

CDR3 length: 13 residues. Unmatched junction bases numbered 4, after V lost 6 bases and J lost 6 bases. Germline lookup yields CDR1 MGHDK and CDR2 SYGVNS. Sequencing used immunoSEQ multiplex PCR; TCRdb keeps in-frame clones, though not all of them. The data show roughly 51,000 clones, about 88% seen once. The V gene is TRBV25-1, the J gene TRBJ2-1, with 8 bases fitting TRBD2. The material sequenced was CD4+ or CD8+ T cells sorted from blood, taken in a trial of the OX40 agonist ivuxolimab. The clonotype was recovered from an adult with an advanced solid tumor such as melanoma, head and neck, liver or kidney cancer. For the CDR3, the DNA is TGTGCCAGCAGAGGGGCGGGAGGCAATGAGCAGTTCTTC. Residues: CASRGAGGNEQFF.